This TCR beta chain was documented in a study of blood T cell repertoires in COVID-19. The wider study: Italy, Spain and the United States were the sources of the convalescent and acute COVID-19 samples. T cells, B-cell-depleted T cells, or PBMCs provided the cDNA or gDNA that served as material.

How the authors handled the data: By means of reference gene primer amplification, nucleated cell counts were estimated. Libraries were prepared by immunoSEQ multiplex PCR; TCRdb keeps only in-frame clonotypes and omits some of them. D and trimming come from the DNA, and the V and J calls and clone size come from that table. This table has about 220,000 clones, 80% appearing once. Germline CDR1 GTSNPN, CDR2 SVGIG (reference sequence). The CDR3 consists of 15 residues. V lost 1 base and J lost 6; bases outside the gene matches: 8. This clone was detected a few times. This clonotype was obtained from a human donor in a cohort sampled during active COVID-19. V gene TRBV30 combines with J gene TRBJ1-2, with 10 bases lining up with TRBD1. The sequencing input was peripheral blood. The CDR3 loop reads CAWSAFRDRGNGYTF. For the CDR3, the DNA is TGTGCCTGGAGTGCCTTCCGGGACAGGGGTAATGGCTACACCTTC.